A selection of T cell receptor beta chains follows, all from one sample in a study of cytomegalovirus exposure and HLA in healthy donors. Only in-frame clones appear in the TCRdb table, and some are missing; sequencing was by immunoSEQ multiplex PCR. The sample carries some 160,000 clones, roughly 80% recorded once. Input material: PBMCs. These receptors came from a woman between 40 and 50 years old in good health and CMV-seropositive. CDR3s include the opening cysteine and the closing phenylalanine or tryptophan. Each record gives: J gene, clone size, CDR3 length, D gene, V gene, CDR3 protein, CDR3 DNA. The D gene is left open where the match is weak. Clone size is stated in some rows and not others, as once, few, many or a class when expanded.

j_gene: TRBJ1-1; abundance: -; len: 12; d_gene: -; v_gene: TRBV29-1; CDR3aa: CSVTVMNTEAFF; CDR3nt: TGCAGCGTTACGGTTATGAACACTGAAGCTTTCTTT
j_gene: TRBJ1-5; abundance: few; len: 12; d_gene: -; v_gene: TRBV29-1; CDR3aa: CPTGEVRQPQHF; CDR3nt: TGCCCGACGGGGGAGGTTCGTCAGCCCCAGCATTTT
j_gene: TRBJ2-7; abundance: once; len: 15; d_gene: TRBD2; v_gene: TRBV14; CDR3aa: CASSQESGRAYEQYF; CDR3nt: TGTGCCAGCAGCCAAGAGAGCGGGAGGGCCTACGAGCAGTACTTC
j_gene: TRBJ2-3; abundance: -; len: 15; d_gene: -; v_gene: TRBV5-4; CDR3aa: CASRTLATGTDTQYF; CDR3nt: TGTGCCAGCAGAACCCTAGCGACAGGCACAGATACGCAGTATTTT
j_gene: TRBJ2-1; abundance: -; len: 14; d_gene: TRBD1; v_gene: TRBV6-4; CDR3aa: CASSSGQGGDEQFF; CDR3nt: TGTGCCAGCAGTTCAGGACAGGGGGGGGATGAGCAGTTCTTC
j_gene: TRBJ1-2; abundance: -; len: 15; d_gene: TRBD1; v_gene: TRBV7-2; CDR3aa: CASSFGTVSSYGYTF; CDR3nt: TGTGCCAGCAGCTTCGGGACAGTGTCAAGCTATGGCTACACCTTC
j_gene: TRBJ1-4; abundance: -; len: 15; d_gene: -; v_gene: TRBV14; CDR3aa: CASSQVGRGNEKLFF; CDR3nt: TGTGCCAGCAGCCAAGTGGGCAGGGGAAATGAAAAACTGTTTTTT
j_gene: TRBJ2-5; abundance: -; len: 16; d_gene: TRBD1; v_gene: TRBV4-2; CDR3aa: CASSQDGDREQETQYF; CDR3nt: TGTGCCAGCAGCCAAGATGGGGACAGGGAGCAAGAGACCCAGTACTTC
j_gene: TRBJ1-4; abundance: -; len: 13; d_gene: -; v_gene: TRBV7-8; CDR3aa: CASSLIGRGNLFF; CDR3nt: TGTGCCAGCAGCTTAATAGGAAGGGGGAATCTGTTTTTT
j_gene: TRBJ2-2; abundance: -; len: 17; d_gene: TRBD2; v_gene: TRBV27; CDR3aa: CASSFPSGRTKTGELFF; CDR3nt: TGTGCCAGCAGTTTTCCTAGCGGGAGAACGAAGACCGGGGAGCTGTTTTTT
j_gene: TRBJ1-1; abundance: -; len: 12; d_gene: -; v_gene: TRBV19; CDR3aa: CASSIQNTEAFF; CDR3nt: TGTGCCAGTAGTATACAAAACACTGAAGCTTTCTTT
j_gene: TRBJ2-7; abundance: -; len: 14; d_gene: TRBD2; v_gene: TRBV27; CDR3aa: CASSYGGSSYEQYF; CDR3nt: TGTGCCAGCAGTTATGGCGGGAGCTCCTACGAGCAGTACTTC
j_gene: TRBJ1-1; abundance: -; len: 14; d_gene: -; v_gene: TRBV5-1; CDR3aa: CASSGGHQNTEAFF; CDR3nt: TGCGCCAGCAGCGGGGGACACCAGAACACTGAAGCTTTCTTT
j_gene: TRBJ2-3; abundance: -; len: 15; d_gene: TRBD2; v_gene: TRBV6-4; CDR3aa: CASSDEAGVADTQYF; CDR3nt: TGTGCCAGCAGTGACGAAGCGGGGGTGGCAGATACGCAGTATTTT
j_gene: TRBJ1-4; abundance: -; len: 15; d_gene: TRBD1; v_gene: TRBV7-9; CDR3aa: CASSPSGQLNEKLFF; CDR3nt: TGTGCCAGCAGCCCATCGGGACAGCTGAATGAAAAACTGTTTTTT
j_gene: TRBJ2-7; abundance: -; len: 16; d_gene: TRBD1; v_gene: TRBV15; CDR3aa: CATSRWRTGPSDEQYF; CDR3nt: TGTGCCACCAGCAGATGGAGGACAGGGCCGTCCGACGAGCAGTACTTC
j_gene: TRBJ1-1; abundance: -; len: 14; d_gene: TRBD1; v_gene: TRBV6-5; CDR3aa: CASSPGTGGFEAFF; CDR3nt: TGTGCCAGCAGCCCAGGGACAGGGGGATTTGAAGCTTTCTTT
j_gene: TRBJ2-2; abundance: -; len: 16; d_gene: TRBD2; v_gene: TRBV27; CDR3aa: CASRFSGRAYTGELFF; CDR3nt: TGTGCCAGCAGATTTAGCGGGAGGGCCTACACCGGGGAGCTGTTTTTT
j_gene: TRBJ1-1; abundance: -; len: 13; d_gene: -; v_gene: TRBV19; CDR3aa: CASTWTGLSAAFF; CDR3nt: TGTGCCAGTACGTGGACGGGACTGTCGGCAGCTTTCTTT
j_gene: TRBJ1-2; abundance: -; len: 13; d_gene: -; v_gene: TRBV6-5; CDR3aa: CASRAGLNYGYTF; CDR3nt: TGTGCCAGCAGGGCAGGGCTGAACTATGGCTACACCTTC
j_gene: TRBJ2-7; abundance: -; len: 13; d_gene: TRBD1; v_gene: TRBV2; CDR3aa: CASIGTGVPEQYF; CDR3nt: TGTGCCAGCATTGGGACAGGGGTCCCCGAGCAGTACTTC
j_gene: TRBJ2-2; abundance: -; len: 15; d_gene: -; v_gene: TRBV30; CDR3aa: CAWSGTMAATGELFF; CDR3nt: TGTGCCTGGAGTGGTACGATGGCGGCTACCGGGGAGCTGTTTTTT
j_gene: TRBJ2-5; abundance: -; len: 12; d_gene: TRBD2; v_gene: TRBV6-5; CDR3aa: CASSPGGETQYF; CDR3nt: TGTGCCAGCAGCCCCGGGGGGGAGACCCAGTACTTC
j_gene: TRBJ2-2; abundance: -; len: 14; d_gene: -; v_gene: TRBV9; CDR3aa: CASSVDPITGELFF; CDR3nt: TGTGCCAGCAGCGTAGACCCTATTACCGGGGAGCTGTTTTTT
j_gene: TRBJ1-2; abundance: -; len: 14; d_gene: TRBD1; v_gene: TRBV28; CDR3aa: CASRATGGAYGYTF; CDR3nt: TGTGCCAGCAGGGCTACAGGGGGCGCTTATGGCTACACCTTC
j_gene: TRBJ2-2; abundance: -; len: 15; d_gene: -; v_gene: TRBV2; CDR3aa: CASRAQGIDTGELFF; CDR3nt: TGTGCCAGCAGGGCACAGGGTATAGACACCGGGGAGCTGTTTTTT
j_gene: TRBJ2-7; abundance: -; len: 13; d_gene: -; v_gene: TRBV7-9; CDR3aa: CSSSLGTAYEQYF; CDR3nt: TGTTCCAGCAGCTTAGGCACAGCCTACGAGCAGTACTTC
j_gene: TRBJ1-2; abundance: few; len: 14; d_gene: -; v_gene: TRBV4-2; CDR3aa: CASSQGTVYYGYTF; CDR3nt: TGTGCCAGCAGCCAAGGGACAGTGTACTATGGCTACACCTTC
j_gene: TRBJ2-3; abundance: -; len: 12; d_gene: TRBD1; v_gene: TRBV27; CDR3aa: CASSQTGIQRYF; CDR3nt: TGTGCCAGCAGTCAGACAGGGATCCAGAGGTATTTT
j_gene: TRBJ2-5; abundance: -; len: 18; d_gene: TRBD2; v_gene: TRBV27; CDR3aa: CASSSLAGGALLKETQYF; CDR3nt: TGTGCCAGCAGTTCCCTAGCGGGGGGGGCCCTCCTCAAAGAGACCCAGTACTTC
j_gene: TRBJ1-1; abundance: -; len: 11; d_gene: -; v_gene: TRBV6-6; CDR3aa: CASSEGYEAFF; CDR3nt: TGTGCCAGCAGTGAGGGTTATGAAGCTTTCTTT
j_gene: TRBJ2-1; abundance: -; len: 16; d_gene: TRBD2; v_gene: TRBV28; CDR3aa: CASRLGGSVAYNEQFF; CDR3nt: TGTGCCAGCAGGTTGGGGGGGTCAGTTGCCTACAATGAGCAGTTCTTC
j_gene: TRBJ1-2; abundance: -; len: 14; d_gene: TRBD1; v_gene: TRBV2; CDR3aa: CASSGTGGTYGYTF; CDR3nt: TGTGCCAGCAGTGGGACAGGGGGTACCTATGGCTACACCTTC